The rows below give T cell receptor beta chains drawn from one sample of a study of T cell responses to AZD1222 COVID-19 vaccine. TCRdb's copy holds only in-frame clones and misses some; the assay was immunoSEQ multiplex PCR. The sample lists 150,000 or so clones; approximately 90% were seen once. The sample was peripheral blood, taken on day 0 of AZD1222 vaccination. Receptors originate from an adult in good health. Both conserved end residues are part of each CDR3. The order of the fields is CDR3 length, D gene, J gene, V gene, clone size, CDR3 protein, CDR3 DNA. D genes are given only for firm matches. Where a row states a size, it is once, few, many or the class of an expanded clone; other rows omit it.

>14|TRBD1|TRBJ1-1|TRBV11-2|once
CASSTMTGITEAFF
TGTGCCAGCAGCACTATGACAGGGATTACTGAAGCTTTCTTT
>16|TRBD1|TRBJ2-1|TRBV5-6|NA
CASSLFGTEEYNEQFF
TGTGCCAGCAGCTTGTTTGGGACAGAGGAATACAATGAGCAGTTCTTC
>14|TRBD2|TRBJ2-7|TRBV5-1|few
CASSRLAENYEQYF
TGCGCCAGCAGCCGACTAGCGGAGAACTACGAGCAGTACTTC
>16|NA|TRBJ1-6|TRBV7-2|NA
CASSSGSRWISSPLHF
TGTGCCAGCAGCTCGGGGAGCAGGTGGATTAGTTCACCCCTCCACTTT
>13|TRBD1|TRBJ1-5|TRBV6-5|NA
CASRGQLNQPQHF
TGTGCCAGCAGGGGACAGTTAAATCAGCCCCAGCATTTT
>14|NA|TRBJ2-7|TRBV7-8|NA
CASSLAAAPYEQYF
TGTGCCAGCAGCTTAGCAGCGGCCCCCTACGAGCAGTACTTC
>16|TRBD1|TRBJ1-3|TRBV6-2/TRBV6-3|once
CASSYPTGVVGNTIYF
TGTGCCAGCAGTTACCCGACAGGGGTCGTTGGAAACACCATATATTTT
>16|NA|TRBJ1-3|TRBV5-1|NA
CASSLGEGSSGNTIYF
TGCGCCAGCAGCTTGGGGGAGGGGAGCTCTGGAAACACCATATATTTT
>14|TRBD2|TRBJ2-7|TRBV7-6|NA
CASSLETSGYEQYF
TGTGCCAGCAGCTTAGAAACTAGCGGGTACGAGCAGTACTTC
>14|TRBD1|TRBJ1-1|TRBV7-2|NA
CASSPRGRRTEAFF
TGTGCCAGCAGCCCTAGGGGGCGCCGCACTGAAGCTTTCTTT
>14|TRBD2|TRBJ2-5|TRBV20-1|NA
CSASSFGRVETQYF
TGCAGTGCTAGTAGTTTCGGGAGGGTAGAGACCCAGTACTTC
>8|NA|TRBJ1-2|TRBV29-1|once
CSVSPSTF
TGCAGCGTCTCCCCCTCCACCTTC
>14|TRBD2|TRBJ2-3|TRBV7-9|NA
CASSSGTRLDTQYF
TGTGCCAGCAGCTCAGGGACTAGACTCGATACGCAGTATTTT
>13|TRBD1|TRBJ1-2|TRBV29-1|NA
CSVGLTGGSGYTF
TGCAGCGTTGGTTTGACAGGGGGTAGTGGCTACACCTTC
>16|TRBD1|TRBJ1-5|TRBV18|few
CASSPDRGRGNQPQHF
TGTGCCAGCTCACCCGACAGGGGGCGAGGCAATCAGCCCCAGCATTTT
>14|TRBD1|TRBJ1-2|TRBV7-9|NA
CASSLAGQGEGYTF
TGTGCCAGCAGCTTAGCGGGACAGGGGGAAGGCTACACCTTC
>13|TRBD2|TRBJ2-1|TRBV19|NA
CASSTSGYNEQFF
TGTGCCAGTAGTACTAGCGGGTACAATGAGCAGTTCTTC
>14|TRBD1|TRBJ2-3|TRBV5-1|NA
CASSLGQGKDTQYF
TGCGCCAGCAGCTTGGGACAGGGAAAGGATACGCAGTATTTT
>12|NA|TRBJ2-1|TRBV2|NA
CASRYTGNEQFF
TGTGCCAGCAGGTACACCGGCAATGAGCAGTTCTTC
>12|TRBD1|TRBJ1-2|TRBV7-2|NA
CASSPGQGGYTF
TGTGCCAGCAGCCCTGGACAGGGCGGCTACACCTTC
>15|TRBD1|TRBJ1-3|TRBV7-8|NA
CASSLGGTGGNTIYF
TGTGCCAGCAGCTTGGGGGGGACAGGGGGAAACACCATATATTTT
>16|TRBD2|TRBJ2-3|TRBV28|NA
CASSRWTSGNSHTQYF
TGTGCCAGCAGCCGTTGGACTAGCGGGAACAGCCATACGCAGTATTTT
>16|TRBD1|TRBJ1-1|TRBV5-1|NA
CASSLGTGGMNTEAFF
TGCGCCAGCAGCCTAGGGACAGGCGGGATGAACACTGAAGCTTTCTTT
>10|NA|TRBJ1-2|TRBV20-1|few
CSALGRGYTF
TGCAGTGCTCTGGGGAGAGGCTACACCTTC
>13|NA|TRBJ2-5|TRBV5-1|NA
CASSPGRKETQYF
TGCGCCAGCAGCCCGGGCCGCAAAGAGACCCAGTACTTC
>18|NA|TRBJ1-4|TRBV10-3|NA
CAISSLGGPPATNEKLFF
TGTGCCATCAGTTCCCTGGGAGGGCCCCCTGCAACTAATGAAAAACTGTTTTTT
>16|TRBD2|TRBJ2-7|TRBV6-2/TRBV6-3|NA
CASSSPGLAGTYEQYF
TGTGCCAGCAGTTCCCCGGGACTAGCGGGTACCTACGAGCAGTACTTC
>15|TRBD1|TRBJ2-2|TRBV6-6|NA
CASSLQGALPGELFF
TGTGCCAGCAGCCTACAGGGGGCCCTCCCCGGGGAGCTGTTTTTT
>13|NA|TRBJ2-7|TRBV18|NA
CASSGGVREEQYF
TGTGCCAGCTCCGGAGGGGTGCGGGAAGAGCAGTACTTC
>15|NA|TRBJ2-5|TRBV5-1|NA
CASSRGLLNSETQYF
TGCGCCAGCAGCCGGGGACTGCTCAACTCGGAGACCCAGTACTTC
>14|NA|TRBJ1-3|TRBV7-2|NA
CASRQAAMGNTIYF
TGTGCCAGCCGACAGGCAGCAATGGGAAACACCATATATTTT
>13|NA|TRBJ1-2|TRBV9|NA
CASSTTQMGGYTF
TGTGCCAGCAGCACGACCCAAATGGGGGGCTACACCTTC
>15|TRBD1|TRBJ1-1|TRBV7-9|NA
CASSLSRTGPTEAFF
TGTGCCAGCAGCTTAAGCCGGACAGGGCCTACTGAAGCTTTCTTT
>16|NA|TRBJ1-6|TRBV19|NA
CASTPWRWGFHSPLHF
TGTGCCAGTACCCCTTGGAGGTGGGGCTTCCATTCACCCCTCCACTTT
>16|TRBD1|TRBJ1-1|TRBV5-5|few
CASSPGQGMWGTEAFF
TGTGCCAGCAGCCCGGGACAGGGAATGTGGGGGACTGAAGCTTTCTTT
>14|NA|TRBJ1-6|TRBV7-3|NA
CASSRGTENSPLHF
TGTGCCAGCAGCAGAGGGACGGAGAATTCACCCCTCCACTTT
>13|NA|TRBJ2-1|TRBV7-3|NA
CASSLSMGDEQFF
TGTGCCAGCAGCTTATCCATGGGGGATGAGCAGTTCTTC
>14|TRBD1|TRBJ1-1|TRBV9|NA
CASSVGGRGRLAFF
TGTGCCAGCAGCGTAGGAGGGAGGGGGCGATTGGCTTTCTTT
>14|NA|TRBJ2-4|TRBV2|NA
CASSATGLKNIQYF
TGTGCCAGCAGCGCCACAGGGCTCAAAAACATTCAGTACTTC
>14|NA|TRBJ2-3|TRBV19|NA
CASSLGPSPDTQYF
TGTGCCAGTAGTCTGGGGCCTTCCCCAGATACGCAGTATTTT
>16|TRBD2|TRBJ2-7|TRBV3-1/TRBV3-2|NA
CASSQAGVAGAYEQYF
TGTGCCAGCAGCCAAGCGGGGGTAGCGGGAGCCTACGAGCAGTACTTC
>13|NA|TRBJ2-5|TRBV5-1|NA
CASSEPLQETQYF
TGCGCCAGCAGCGAACCTTTACAAGAGACCCAGTACTTC
>15|NA|TRBJ2-5|TRBV15|NA
CATSRYPWNQETQYF
TGTGCCACCAGCAGATACCCCTGGAACCAAGAGACCCAGTACTTC
>16|NA|TRBJ2-7|TRBV4-1|NA
CASSQGDRRMSYEQYF
TGCGCCAGCAGCCAAGGAGACAGGAGGATGTCCTACGAGCAGTACTTC
>13|NA|TRBJ1-1|TRBV12-3/TRBV12-4|NA
CASRADRNTEAFF
TGTGCCAGCAGAGCCGACAGGAACACTGAAGCTTTCTTT
>15|NA|TRBJ1-4|TRBV7-6|NA
CASSFTGATNEKLFF
TGTGCCAGCAGCTTTACAGGAGCAACTAATGAAAAACTGTTTTTT
>16|NA|TRBJ1-3|TRBV7-2|NA
CASSFFRGTSGNTIYF
TGTGCCAGCAGCTTTTTCAGGGGAACGTCTGGAAACACCATATATTTT
>14|TRBD2|TRBJ2-3|TRBV27|NA
CASSRGRYADTQYF
TGTGCCAGCAGTCGCGGGAGGTACGCAGATACGCAGTATTTT
>13|NA|TRBJ2-7|TRBV7-2|NA
CASSFFSGGEQYF
TGTGCCAGCAGCTTTTTCTCTGGTGGGGAGCAGTACTTC
>16|NA|TRBJ1-5|TRBV19|NA
CASNRLTDGELWPQHF
TGTGCCAGCAACCGGCTGACAGACGGGGAATTATGGCCCCAGCATTTT
>11|NA|TRBJ1-2|TRBV30|few
CAQSEGYGYTF
TGTGCCCAAAGCGAGGGGTATGGCTACACCTTC
>11|NA|TRBJ1-2|TRBV25-1|NA
CAIYPLYGYTF
TGTGCCATCTATCCACTCTATGGCTACACCTTC